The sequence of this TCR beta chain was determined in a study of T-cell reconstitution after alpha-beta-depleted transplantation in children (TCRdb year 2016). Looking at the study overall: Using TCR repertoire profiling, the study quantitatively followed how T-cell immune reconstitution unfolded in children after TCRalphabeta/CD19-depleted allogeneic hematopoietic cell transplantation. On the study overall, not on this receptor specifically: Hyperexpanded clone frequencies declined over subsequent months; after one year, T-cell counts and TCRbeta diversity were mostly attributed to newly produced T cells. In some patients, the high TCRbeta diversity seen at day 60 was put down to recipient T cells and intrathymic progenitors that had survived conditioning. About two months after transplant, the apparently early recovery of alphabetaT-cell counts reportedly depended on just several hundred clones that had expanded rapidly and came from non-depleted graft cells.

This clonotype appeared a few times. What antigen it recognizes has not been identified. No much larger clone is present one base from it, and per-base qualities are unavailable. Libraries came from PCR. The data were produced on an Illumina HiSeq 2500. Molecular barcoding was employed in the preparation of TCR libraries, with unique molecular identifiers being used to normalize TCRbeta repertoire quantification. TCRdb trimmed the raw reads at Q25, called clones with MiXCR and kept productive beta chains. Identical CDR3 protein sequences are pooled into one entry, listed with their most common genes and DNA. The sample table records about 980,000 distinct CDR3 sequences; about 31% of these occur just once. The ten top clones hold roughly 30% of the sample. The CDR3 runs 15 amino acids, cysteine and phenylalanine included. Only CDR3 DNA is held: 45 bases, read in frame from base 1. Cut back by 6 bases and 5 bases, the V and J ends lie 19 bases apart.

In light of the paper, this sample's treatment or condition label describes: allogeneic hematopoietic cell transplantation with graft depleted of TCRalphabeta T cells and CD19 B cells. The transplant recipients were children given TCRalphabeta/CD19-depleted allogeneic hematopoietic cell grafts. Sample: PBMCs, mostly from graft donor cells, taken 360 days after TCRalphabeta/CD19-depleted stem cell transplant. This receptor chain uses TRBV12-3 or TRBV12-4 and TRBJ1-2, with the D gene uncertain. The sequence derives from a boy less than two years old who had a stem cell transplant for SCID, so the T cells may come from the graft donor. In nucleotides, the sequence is TGTGCCAGCAGGGACGGGTCCCAAACGAAATATGGCTACACCTTC. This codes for CASRDGSQTKYGYTF.